This is a list of T cell receptor beta chains from one sample in a study of shared clonotypes between healthy human individuals. Assay: immunoSEQ multiplex PCR; the TCRdb copy retains only in-frame clones and omits some. The sample carries millions of clones, over 85% recorded once. The specimen sequenced was naive CD4+ T cells from PBMCs. Receptors were obtained from a man aged 18-30 years in good health. Some clones in this sample may be carry-over from other donors' samples. Both conserved end residues are part of each CDR3. The order of the fields is J gene, clone size, CDR3 length, V gene, D gene, CDR3 DNA, CDR3 protein. A D gene is named only where the DNA matches it firmly. Expanded clones get a size class; other rows say once, few or many, or leave the size out.

TRBJ1-4 | NA | 13 | TRBV14 | NA | TGTGCCAGCAGCCAGGCCGGGGGTCTAAAACTGTTTTTT | CASSQAGGLKLFF
TRBJ2-7 | NA | 14 | TRBV2 | TRBD1 | TGTGCCAGCAGTGTCTTGTCACAGGGGAACGAGCAGTACTTC | CASSVLSQGNEQYF
TRBJ2-7 | NA | 14 | TRBV6-5 | TRBD2 | TGTGCCAGCAGTTATAGCGGGAGCTCCTACGAGCAGTACTTC | CASSYSGSSYEQYF
TRBJ2-3 | NA | 14 | TRBV28 | NA | TGTGCCAGCAGGGGGTGGTCTAGCACAGATACGCAGTATTTT | CASRGWSSTDTQYF
TRBJ1-2 | NA | 15 | TRBV19 | NA | TGTGCCAGTAGTATCGGCGGGGGATTTAACTATGGCTACACCTTC | CASSIGGGFNYGYTF
TRBJ2-1 | once | 16 | TRBV7-8 | NA | TGTGCCAGCAGCTTACCCGGACTACCGGAGGGCAATGAGCAGTTCTTC | CASSLPGLPEGNEQFF
TRBJ1-2 | NA | 13 | TRBV7-9 | NA | TGTGCCAGCAGCTCCCGGGACTTCTATGGCTACACCTTC | CASSSRDFYGYTF
TRBJ2-3 | NA | 12 | TRBV11-2 | NA | TGTGCCAGCAGCTTAGTATTGTTCACGCAGTATTTT | CASSLVLFTQYF
TRBJ1-4 | few | 13 | TRBV15 | NA | TGTGCCACCAGCAGAGATGTTGCAGGGGAACTGTTTTTT | CATSRDVAGELFF
TRBJ2-7 | NA | 13 | TRBV18 | NA | TGTGCCAGCTCAGCACAGGGTGCCTACGAGCAGTACTTC | CASSAQGAYEQYF
TRBJ2-3 | NA | 16 | TRBV11-2 | TRBD2 | TGTGCCAGCAGCTATATAGCGGGAGGGGTCACAGATACGCAGTATTTT | CASSYIAGGVTDTQYF
TRBJ1-4 | NA | 10 | TRBV9 | TRBD1 | TGTGCCAGGAGACAGGGGAAACTGTTTTTT | CARRQGKLFF
TRBJ2-3 | NA | 14 | TRBV5-1 | NA | TGCGCCAGCAGCTTTGCAGGCCGCACAGATACGCAGTATTTT | CASSFAGRTDTQYF
TRBJ2-5 | NA | 11 | TRBV7-2 | NA | TGTGCCAGCAGCCTGGGGGGGACCCAGTACTTC | CASSLGGTQYF
TRBJ2-2 | NA | 16 | TRBV14 | NA | TGTGCCAGCAGCCAATCCCCGGCAGACTACACCGGGGAGCTGTTTTTT | CASSQSPADYTGELFF
TRBJ1-2 | NA | 14 | TRBV7-3 | NA | TGTGCCAGCAGCTTAGGCTGGGGGCGGGATGGCTACACCTTC | CASSLGWGRDGYTF
TRBJ1-2 | NA | 13 | TRBV6-1 | NA | TGTGCCAGCAGGGCGACAGTGAACTATGGCTACACCTTC | CASRATVNYGYTF
TRBJ2-1 | NA | 15 | TRBV9 | TRBD2 | TGTGCCAGCAGCGTAAGCGGGATGGTCCGCTATGAGCAGTTCTTC | CASSVSGMVRYEQFF
TRBJ1-2 | NA | 15 | TRBV14 | TRBD1 | TGTGCCAGCAGCCAAGACCGGACAGGGTCCGGTGGCTACACCTTC | CASSQDRTGSGGYTF
TRBJ1-2 | NA | 12 | TRBV19 | NA | TGTGCCAGTAGTATGGAGGGCTATGGCTACACCTTC | CASSMEGYGYTF
TRBJ2-1 | NA | 13 | TRBV9 | NA | TGTGCCAGCAGCGTATCAGGGAACAATGAGCAGTTCTTC | CASSVSGNNEQFF
TRBJ1-4 | once | 15 | TRBV10-3 | NA | TGTGCCATCAGTGAGTCCGGGGGGCCAAATGAAAAACTGTTTTTT | CAISESGGPNEKLFF
TRBJ2-1 | NA | 16 | TRBV4-2 | TRBD2 | TGTGCCAGCAGCCAAGTAACGGCTAGCGGGAGCGGTGAGCAGTTCTTC | CASSQVTASGSGEQFF
TRBJ2-1 | NA | 14 | TRBV25-1 | NA | TGTGCCAGCCGTCCCTGGAGCTCCTACAATGAGCAGTTCTTC | CASRPWSSYNEQFF
TRBJ2-2 | NA | 18 | TRBV7-7 | TRBD2 | TGTGCCAGCAGCTGGACTAGCGGGAGGGCCAGTGGGACCGGGGAGCTGTTTTTT | CASSWTSGRASGTGELFF
TRBJ1-2 | NA | 13 | TRBV6-1 | NA | TGTGCCAGCAGTTCTAGACCGACAGATGGCTACACCTTC | CASSSRPTDGYTF
TRBJ2-5 | NA | 15 | TRBV9 | NA | TGTGCCAGCAGCGTATCGGGCACGTACCAAGAGACCCAGTACTTC | CASSVSGTYQETQYF
TRBJ2-7 | NA | 14 | TRBV7-7 | NA | TGTGCCAGCAGCTGGGTCCCCGGGACACCCGGGCAGTACTTC | CASSWVPGTPGQYF
TRBJ2-1 | NA | 13 | TRBV7-8 | NA | TGTGCCAGCAGCTTAGACAGGGTAAATGAGCAGTTCTTC | CASSLDRVNEQFF
TRBJ2-3 | NA | 15 | TRBV2 | TRBD2 | TGTGCCAGCAGGACGGGACTAGCGGTAACGGATACGCAGTATTTT | CASRTGLAVTDTQYF
TRBJ1-1 | few | 13 | TRBV29-1 | NA | TGCAGCGTCCGACGGACGATTAACACTGAAGCTTTCTTT | CSVRRTINTEAFF
TRBJ2-2 | NA | 15 | TRBV7-3 | NA | TGTGCCAGCAGCTTAGGGTATAAGCCGACCGGGGAGCTGTTTTTT | CASSLGYKPTGELFF
TRBJ2-2 | NA | 14 | TRBV29-1 | NA | TGCAGCGTTGCGATGGAGATGAACACCGGGGAGCTGTTTTTT | CSVAMEMNTGELFF
TRBJ1-5 | once | 15 | TRBV28 | NA | TGTGCCAGCAGTTTCTCGAGCCAGGGAGGTCAGCCCCAGCATTTT | CASSFSSQGGQPQHF
TRBJ2-3 | NA | 14 | TRBV6-5 | NA | TGTGCCAGCAGCCCAAGCGTGAGACCAGATACGCAGTATTTT | CASSPSVRPDTQYF
TRBJ2-3 | NA | 15 | TRBV29-1 | TRBD1 | TGCAGCGTTGAAAGGGGGCTACCCCCCACAGATACGCAGTATTTT | CSVERGLPPTDTQYF
TRBJ2-3 | NA | 16 | TRBV28 | TRBD1 | TGTGCCAGCAACCCCGGACAGGGGAGGATCACAGATACGCAGTATTTT | CASNPGQGRITDTQYF
TRBJ2-7 | NA | 14 | TRBV6-6 | NA | TGTGCCAGCAGTTACAGCAGGCCCTCCTACGAGCAGTACTTC | CASSYSRPSYEQYF
TRBJ1-1 | few | 14 | TRBV5-1 | NA | TGCGCCAGCAGCTTGGACAGGCCTGTCACTGAAGCTTTCTTT | CASSLDRPVTEAFF
TRBJ2-2 | NA | 16 | TRBV2 | NA | TGTGCCAGCGGGGCGGGGCCCGCCTTTTACACCGGGGAGCTGTTTTTT | CASGAGPAFYTGELFF
TRBJ2-7 | NA | 15 | TRBV28 | NA | TGTGCCAGCAGTTTATTAGGCGGGGCGGGCTACGAGCAGTACTTC | CASSLLGGAGYEQYF
TRBJ1-2 | NA | 11 | TRBV2 | NA | TGTGCCAGCCGAGAAATGAGTGGCTACACCTTC | CASREMSGYTF
TRBJ2-4 | NA | 16 | TRBV28 | TRBD2 | TGTGCCAGCAGTTTAGTATTGGCACCCGGGAGGGACATTCAGTACTTC | CASSLVLAPGRDIQYF
TRBJ1-3 | NA | 17 | TRBV4-2 | NA | TGTGCCAGCAGCCAAGATCGCGGCGGCCTGACCGGAAACACCATATATTTT | CASSQDRGGLTGNTIYF
TRBJ1-2 | NA | 13 | TRBV6-6 | NA | TGTGCCAGCAGTTACGGGCAGAACTATGGCTACACCTTC | CASSYGQNYGYTF